Shown below are 21 T cell receptor beta chains from a single sample sequenced in a study of human T cells and chemical hapten exposure. The time point is: patch test 1, 2 weeks after DPC sensitization. Treatment here: therapeutic diphenylcyclopropenone sensitization with weekly scalp DPC. TCRdb re-derived calls from the RACE reads in MiXCR, one entry per CDR3 protein. The sample holds tens of thousands of distinct CDR3 sequences, 10% to 13% seen once. This material consisted of whole blood, taken in connection with sensitization to the hapten diphenylcyclopropenone (DPC). Receptors were obtained from a woman aged 50 to 60 with alopecia areata. Some clones in this sample may be carry-over from other donors' samples.

The J gene is TRBJ2-7, the V gene TRBV2, with 7 bases matching TRBD1. CDR1 is SNHLY and CDR2 is FYNNEI in the germline V gene. After removal of 6 bases from V and 2 bases from J, the junction contained 4 bases not matched to a gene. This CDR3 contains 13 residues. For the CDR3, the DNA is TGTGCCAGCAGGCGGACAGGCACCTACGAGCAGTACTTC. This translates into CASRRTGTYEQYF.

The V gene is TRBV29-1, the J gene TRBJ2-1, with 7 bases that match TRBD2. The J segment lost 8 bases and the V segment lost 7 bases, leaving 14 bases of the junction unmatched. The CDR3 is 14 amino acids. The germline CDR1 and CDR2 sequences are SQVTM and ANQGSEA. The chain's CDR3 is CSAPRSGASYEQFF. The CDR3 DNA reads as TGCAGCGCCCCTAGAAGCGGGGCCAGCTATGAGCAGTTCTTC.

J is TRBJ2-7 and V is TRBV7-9; D gene ambiguous. The CDR3 runs to 13 residues. The ends were cut back, 2 bases at V and 4 bases at J, with 9 bases in the middle. CDR1 and CDR2 from the germline V gene are SEHNR and FQNEAQ (reference sequence). The chain's CDR3 is CASSLQATYEQYF. As DNA, the CDR3 is TGTGCCAGCAGCTTACAGGCCACGTACGAGCAGTACTTC.

This clonotype turned up a few times. This rearrangement joins TRBV11-2 to TRBJ2-1; tentative D call: TRBD1 (6 bases). CDR3 size: 15 residues. CDR1 and CDR2 (germline): SGHAT, FQNNGV. V lost 5 bases to trimming and J lost 2 bases, with 13 bases between them. CDR3 sequence reads: CASSPMAGAYNEQFF. CDR3 nucleotides: TGTGCCAGCAGCCCGATGGCAGGGGCCTACAATGAGCAGTTCTTC.

This clonotype showed up just a few times. The chain carries TRBV11-2 and TRBJ2-2; 8 bases map to TRBD1. The CDR3 runs 17 residues. Germline lookup yields CDR1 SGHAT and CDR2 FQNNGV. The V gene end was trimmed by 3 bases and the J gene end by 6 bases; junction bases not matched to a gene: 12. CDR3 DNA sequence: TGTGCCAGCAGCTTTTCCACGACAGGGGTCTTCTCCGGGGAGCTGTTTTTT. Translation: CASSFSTTGVFSGELFF.

This clonotype was detected ten times or more. The rearrangement uses TRBV7-9 and TRBJ2-5; D is unclear. The germline V and J ends were trimmed by 6 bases and 2 bases, with 16 bases remaining between them. CDR1 and CDR2 from the germline V gene are SEHNR and FQNEAQ (reference sequence). The CDR3 loop spans 15 amino acids. The CDR3 DNA follows: TGTGCCAGCAGTCAGCGTGCAGGTTCTCAAGAGACCCAGTACTTC. As protein: CASSQRAGSQETQYF.

Ten or more counts support this clonotype. The J gene is TRBJ2-1, the V gene TRBV9; D remains unclear. Germline CDR1 reads SGDLS; CDR2 reads YYNGEE. The CDR3 length is 13 residues. Trimming removed 0 bases from V and 2 bases from J, with 3 bases in between. The CDR3 DNA follows: TGTGCCAGCAGCGTAGCTGCCTACAATGAGCAGTTCTTC. This translates into CASSVAAYNEQFF.

The chain uses TRBV7-2 and TRBJ2-4, with D perhaps TRBD1 (7 bases). The CDR3 contains 14 residues. CDR1 is SGHTA and CDR2 is FQGNSA in the germline V gene. Trimming cost V 6 bases and J 1 base, with 10 bases left between them. CDR3 region: CASRQGGAKNIQYF. CDR3 coding DNA: TGTGCCAGCAGGCAGGGGGGCGCCAAAAACATTCAGTACTTC.

This clonotype was seen at least ten times. The rearrangement uses TRBV20-1 and TRBJ2-2; TRBD1 matches at 7 bases. This CDR3 contains 13 residues. V gave up 1 base and J gave up 6 bases; unmatched junction bases: 2. Germline CDR1 and CDR2: DFQATT and SNEGSKA (reference sequence). The chain's CDR3 is CSARVQGAGELFF. CDR3 nucleotides: TGCAGTGCTAGAGTTCAGGGGGCCGGGGAGCTGTTTTTT.

This clonotype appeared many times. V and J are TRBV19 and TRBJ2-4; TRBD2 might be the D (6 bases). V lost 3 bases and J 0 bases, leaving 9 bases between the germline ends. CDR3 length: 15 residues. Germline lookup yields CDR1 LNHDA and CDR2 SQIVND (reference sequence). The chain's CDR3 is CASSIRRVAKNIQYF. The CDR3 DNA reads as TGTGCCAGTAGTATTAGGAGGGTAGCCAAAAACATTCAGTACTTC. Variable domain in full (rest from reference TRBV19 and TRBJ2-4): DGGITQSPKYLFRKEGQNVTLSCEQNLNHDAMYWYRQDPGQGLRLIYYSQIVNDFQKGDIAEGYSVSREKKESFPLTVTSAQKNPTAFYLCASSIRRVAKNIQYFGAGTRLSVL.

This clonotype was detected many times. The chain recombines TRBV5-1 with TRBJ2-5; D perhaps matches TRBD1 (5 bases). From germline, CDR1 is SGHRS and CDR2 YFSETQ. V lost 0 bases, J lost 2 bases, and 11 bases lay in between. There are 15 residues in the CDR3. The CDR3 here is CASSLAGNRQETQYF. The CDR3 nucleotides read TGCGCCAGCAGCTTGGCCGGAAACAGGCAAGAGACCCAGTACTTC. Complete variable domain (other parts from reference TRBV5-1 and TRBJ2-5): KAGVTQTPRYLIKTRGQQVTLSCSPISGHRSVSWYQQTPGQGLQFLFEYFSETQRNKGNFPGRFSGRQFSNSRSEMNVSTLELGDSALYLCASSLAGNRQETQYFGPGTRLLVL.

In this sample, this clonotype turned up a few times. J is TRBJ2-6 and V is TRBV5-1; no firm D call. CDR3 size: 18 residues. Deletions cut 0 bases from V and 2 bases from J, with 15 bases between. CDR1 is SGHRS, CDR2 YFSETQ, per germline. The CDR3 coding sequence is TGCGCCAGCAGCTTGGCCCCGGGCATCTCCCCTGGGGCCAACGTCCTGACTTTC. Protein sequence: CASSLAPGISPGANVLTF.

The sample holds a few counts of this clonotype. This chain uses TRBV2 with TRBJ2-6, with 9 positions matching TRBD1. CDR1 and CDR2 from the germline V gene are SNHLY and FYNNEI. CDR3 length: 16 amino acids. The V and J ends lost 5 bases and 6 bases, in that order; junction bases with no gene match: 8. The CDR3, as DNA: TGTGCCAGCAGTCAACAGGGGGCTCTGGAGGCCAACGTCCTGACTTTC. Translating gives CASSQQGALEANVLTF.

This clonotype was picked up a small number of times. The CDR3 loop is CASSRLTSGSNHEQFF. In DNA, the CDR3 is TGTGCCAGCAGCCGACTGACTAGCGGGAGTAACCATGAGCAGTTCTTC. The chain combines TRBV6-5 with TRBJ2-1; 12 nucleotides agree with TRBD2. The CDR3 covers 16 residues. V shed 6 bases and J 8 bases; nucleotides not matched to a gene: 11. From germline, CDR1 is MNHEY and CDR2 SVGAGI.

There are many counts of this clonotype. The V call is TRBV12-2, the J call TRBJ1-5; the DNA was not used to check the table's D call, TRBD1. TRBV12-2 is designated a pseudogene. The CDR3 spans 19 residues. CDR3 nucleotides: TGTGCAAGTCGCCCCCGGACCTCAAGGGGTTATCTTGGCAATCAGCCCCAGCATTTT. The encoded protein is CASRPRTSRGYLGNQPQHF.

V and J are TRBV30 and TRBJ2-3; 14 nucleotides line up with TRBD2. This CDR3 has 17 residues. The germline V gene encodes CDR1 GTSNPN and CDR2 SVGIG (reference sequence). After removal of 0 bases from V and 6 bases from J, the junction contained 8 bases not matched to a gene. The CDR3 DNA follows: TGTGCCTGGAGTGTAGGGGGACTAGCGGGAGTCTCGGATACGCAGTATTTT. This gives the protein CAWSVGGLAGVSDTQYF.

This clonotype was counted a few times. J is TRBJ1-3 and V is TRBV11-2; D is unclear. The CDR3 covers 15 residues. CDR1 SGHAT and CDR2 FQNNGV come from the germline V gene. V lost 0 bases and J lost 2, with 8 bases in between. The CDR3 spells CASSLDGGAGNTIYF. The CDR3 region has the DNA TGTGCCAGCAGCTTAGATGGCGGAGCTGGAAACACCATATATTTT.

The chain joins TRBV11-2 to TRBJ1-1, with D unresolved. The germline V gene has CDR1 SGHAT and CDR2 FQNNGV. V was clipped by 3 bases and J by 0 bases, with 5 bases between them. The CDR3 sequence is 13 residues long. In DNA, the CDR3 is TGTGCCAGCAGCTTCCAGATGAACACTGAAGCTTTCTTT. Protein: CASSFQMNTEAFF.

The chain recombines TRBV11-2 with TRBJ2-3, with D uncertain. Trimming took off 8 bases at V and 2 bases at J, with 11 bases between the two ends. The CDR3 is 13 amino acids. Germline CDR1 reads SGHAT; CDR2 reads FQNNGV. The CDR3: CASAPPATDTQYF. As DNA, the CDR3 is TGTGCCAGCGCGCCCCCCGCCACAGATACGCAGTATTTT.

The table lists this clonotype with a few counts. V usage is TRBV18 and J usage is TRBJ1-5, with D tentatively TRBD1 (6 bases). CDR1 and CDR2 (germline): KGHSH, LQKENI. Trimming took 3 bases from V and 7 from J, leaving 19 bases between them. The CDR3 sequence is 16 residues long. The DNA of the CDR3 is TGTGCCAGCTCACCCCCTTCCTCAGGGGCCCAACAGCCCCAGCATTTT. Translating gives CASSPPSSGAQQPQHF.

This clonotype turned up a few times. J is TRBJ1-2 and V is TRBV19; 10 bases fit TRBD1. CDR3 length: 16 residues. The J segment lost 6 bases and the V segment lost 3 bases, leaving 10 bases of the junction unmatched. CDR1 and CDR2 (germline): LNHDA, SQIVND (reference sequence). The DNA of the CDR3 is TGTGCCAGTAGTATGTCGGCGCTCGGGACAGGGGATGGCTACACCTTC. It encodes CASSMSALGTGDGYTF. Filled out from reference TRBV19 and TRBJ1-2, the complete variable domain reads DGGITQSPKYLFRKEGQNVTLSCEQNLNHDAMYWYRQDPGQGLRLIYYSQIVNDFQKGDIAEGYSVSREKKESFPLTVTSAQKNPTAFYLCASSMSALGTGDGYTFGSGTRLTVV.